This T cell receptor beta chain was obtained from a study of blood T cell repertoires in COVID-19. Across the whole study: Sites in the United States, Italy and Spain provided acute and convalescent COVID-19 samples. Sources were T cells, B-cell-depleted T cells, or PBMCs; the material itself was cDNA or gDNA.

The CDR3 consists of 15 residues. Per the germline V gene, CDR1 is LNHDA and CDR2 is SQIVND (reference sequence). V lost 3 bases to trimming and J lost 2 bases, with 10 bases between them. Produced via immunoSEQ multiplex PCR; TCRdb's table is partial and in-frame only. The sample yields some 79,000 clones, more than 85% seen once. J is TRBJ1-4 and V is TRBV19; D gene uncertain. This TCR was recovered from an older man with active or convalescent COVID-19. The sample comprised peripheral blood. The CDR3 sequence is CASSIRGGTNEKLFF. The CDR3 region has the DNA TGTGCCAGTAGTATCCGAGGCGGGACTAATGAAAAACTGTTTTTT.